This T cell receptor (beta chain) emerged from a study of blood T cells in healthy people across ages. This CDR3 contains 14 residues. Trimming took off 4 bases at V and 2 bases at J, with 15 bases between the two ends. Germline assignment: CDR1 SQVTM and CDR2 ANQGSEA. A J-beta primer mix and a sample-barcoded 5' primer were used in a second PCR of about 7 to 12 cycles. From the 5' RACE reads, TCRdb called clonotypes with MiXCR, one entry per CDR3 protein. The data hold 750,000 to 950,000 distinct CDR3 sequences, with approximately 24% observed a single time. In its sample, this clonotype was seen a few times. These data were also filed under a second study, of T cells of mothers and their children.

The TCR comes from a boy under 18 in good health. The sample consisted of blood. The chain combines TRBV29-1 with TRBJ2-7, with TRBD2 as a possible D gene (5 bases). In nucleotides, the CDR3 is TGCAGCGTTGGTGAACCGGGGTCCACCTACGAGCAGTACTTC. This encodes CSVGEPGSTYEQYF.